Each of the 6 T cell receptor beta chains below was sequenced from the same sample in a study of cytomegalovirus exposure and HLA in healthy donors. The PCR had 60 Vbeta and 13 Jbeta primers. TCRdb keeps only in-frame clones here, not all; method: immunoSEQ multiplex PCR. The sample consists of fewer than 150,000 clones, under 90% of them appearing once. Sequencing used PBMCs. The receptor set was obtained from a male donor in good health and CMV-seronegative.

V and J are TRBV7-3 and TRBJ2-1, with D perhaps matching TRBD1 (5 bases). CDR3 length: 13 amino acids. Trimming stripped 4 bases from V and 3 bases from J, with 7 bases between. Germline V gives CDR1 SGHTA, CDR2 FQGTGA. DNA for the CDR3: TGTGCCAGCAGCTCTGACAGCTACAATGAGCAGTTCTTC. This encodes CASSSDSYNEQFF.

The chain employs TRBV5-1 and TRBJ2-7; 9 positions match TRBD2. The trim removed 1 base at V and 6 bases at J, leaving 8 bases unmatched. The CDR3 sequence is 15 residues long. Germline V gene sequence: CDR1 SGHRS, CDR2 YFSETQ. For the CDR3, the DNA is TGCGCCAGCAGCTTGCGTGGGACTAGCAGCGCCGAGCAGTACTTC. Translating gives CASSLRGTSSAEQYF.

This clone was seen a handful of times. This chain links TRBV29-1 with TRBJ1-1; tentatively, D is TRBD1 (6 bases). Germline CDR1 SQVTM, CDR2 ANQGSEA. The CDR3 spans 14 residues. Trimming took 3 bases from V and 11 from J, leaving 22 bases between them. This chain's CDR3 is CSVEGTGGGREAFF. CDR3 sequence (DNA): TGCAGCGTTGAGGGGACGGGGGGCGGACGGGAGGCTTTCTTT. The full variable domain, its missing parts supplied by reference TRBV29-1 and TRBJ1-1, is SAVISQKPSRDICQRGTSLTIQCQVDSQVTMMFWYRQQPGQSLTLIATANQGSEATYESGFVIDKFPISRPNLTFSTLTVSNMSPEDSSIYLCSVEGTGGGREAFFGQGTRLTVV.

This chain uses TRBV7-3 with TRBJ2-1; 7 positions agree with TRBD2. The CDR3 is made up of 19 amino acids. V lost 1 base to trimming and J lost 2 bases; unmatched junction nucleotides: 14. Germline V gene data show CDR1 as SGHTA and CDR2 as FQGTGA. CDR3 DNA sequence: TGTGCCAGCAGCTTAAGTCTTGTGGCTAGCGGTAATGCCTACAATGAGCAGTTCTTC. Its protein product is CASSLSLVASGNAYNEQFF.

Sample share makes this clone medium-sized. V usage is TRBV27 and J usage is TRBJ2-7, with D possibly TRBD2 on 6 matching bases. V shed 6 bases and J shed 2 bases, with 14 bases lying between them. CDR1 is MNHEY and CDR2 is SMNVEV in the germline V gene (reference sequence). The CDR3 has 14 residues. As DNA, the CDR3 is TGTGCCAGCAGACCCGTGGAGGGTGCCTACGAGCAGTACTTC. Translated: CASRPVEGAYEQYF.

This clone was seen a few times. The gene calls are TRBV5-6 and TRBJ1-1; D ambiguous. Germline V lookup: CDR1 SGHDT, CDR2 YYEEEE. CDR3 length: 15 residues. V lost 4 bases, J lost 1 base, and 14 bases lay in between. The CDR3 reads CASSVRGHSNTEAFF. DNA for the CDR3: TGTGCCAGCAGCGTAAGAGGGCATTCGAACACTGAAGCTTTCTTT. The full variable domain, its missing parts supplied by reference TRBV5-6 and TRBJ1-1, is DAGVTQSPTHLIKTRGQQVTLRCSPKSGHDTVSWYQQALGQGPQFIFQYYEEEERQRGNFPDRFSGHQFPNYSSELNVNALLLGDSALYLCASSVRGHSNTEAFFGQGTRLTVV.